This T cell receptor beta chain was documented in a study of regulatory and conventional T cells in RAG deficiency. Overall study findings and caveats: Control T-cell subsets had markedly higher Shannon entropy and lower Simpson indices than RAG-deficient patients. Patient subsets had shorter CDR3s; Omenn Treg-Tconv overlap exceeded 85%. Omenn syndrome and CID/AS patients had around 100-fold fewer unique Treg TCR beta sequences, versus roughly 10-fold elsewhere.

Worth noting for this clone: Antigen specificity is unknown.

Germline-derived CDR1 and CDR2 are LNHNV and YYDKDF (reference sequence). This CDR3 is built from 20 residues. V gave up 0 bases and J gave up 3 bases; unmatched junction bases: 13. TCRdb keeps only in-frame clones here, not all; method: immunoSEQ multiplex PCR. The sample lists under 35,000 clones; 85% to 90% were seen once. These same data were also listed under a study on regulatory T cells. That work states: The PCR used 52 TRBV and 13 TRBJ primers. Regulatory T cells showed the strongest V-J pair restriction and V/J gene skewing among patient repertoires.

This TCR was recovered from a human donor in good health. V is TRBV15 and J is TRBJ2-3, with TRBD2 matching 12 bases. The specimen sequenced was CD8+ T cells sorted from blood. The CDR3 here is CATSREGGASGGDKTDTQYF. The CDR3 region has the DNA TGTGCCACCAGCAGAGAGGGCGGGGCTAGCGGGGGGGATAAGACAGATACGCAGTATTTT. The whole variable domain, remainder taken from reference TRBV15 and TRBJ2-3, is DAMVIQNPRYQVTQFGKPVTLSCSQTLNHNVMYWYQQKSSQAPKLLFHYYDKDFNNEADTPDNFQSRRPNTSFCFLDIRSPGLGDTAMYLCATSREGGASGGDKTDTQYFGPGTRLTVL.